The 12 T cell receptor beta chains in this list originate from one sample, sequenced in a study of tumor and adjacent non-tumor tissue in lung cancer. TCRbeta libraries were built with three rounds of nested PCR, modified from ARM-PCR. Each CDR3 protein is one row after TCRdb ran MiXCR on the multiplex PCR reads. Counted here are about 78,000 distinct CDR3 sequences, over 75% occurring once; the ten biggest clones make up approximately 12%. RNA was extracted from bulk tissue without any cell sorting. The material sequenced was lung tumor tissue. These receptors were obtained from a woman aged 45-65 years with non-small cell lung cancer.

This clonotype was recorded a few times. One end of the junction does not line up with germline, which may come from a read error. The chain links TRBV20-1 to TRBJ2-7; D gene uncertain. The CDR3 covers 13 residues. CDR1 and CDR2 (germline): DFQATT, SNEGSKA (reference sequence). As DNA, the CDR3 is TGCTGTGCTTCTTCGGTTACGTCCTACGAGCAGTATTTC. It codes for CCASSVTSYEQYF.

On this clonotype: As the CDR3 is not closed by the conserved phenylalanine or tryptophan, this likely results from a read error. The genes are TRBV4-2 and TRBJ1-4; D is undetermined. The CDR3 has 16 amino acids. The germline CDR1 and CDR2 sequences are LGHNA and YNFKEQ. The CDR3 reads CAISQHNSATNEKLFI. CDR3 nucleotides: TGTGCCATCAGCCAACATAACAGTGCAACTAATGAAAAACTGTTTATT.

This clonotype was found a few times. One junction end does not reproduce the germline sequence, and a read error may be involved. The rearrangement uses TRBV20-1 and TRBJ2-1, with 8 nucleotides matching TRBD2. The CDR3 is made up of 15 amino acids. Germline V gene data show CDR1 as DFQATT and CDR2 as SNEGSKA (reference sequence). The CDR3 sequence: CSARSPNGRDYVQFF. CDR3 nucleotides: TGCAGTGCTCGATCTCCTAACGGGAGGGACTATGTGCAGTTTTTC.

This clonotype appeared a single time. No conserved phenylalanine or tryptophan ends this CDR3, so it is likely a read error. No DNA is shown, since the ends of the CDR3 on it are uncertain; the CDR3 is the one TCRdb lists. The V call is TRBV20-1, the J call TRBJ2-2. From germline, CDR1 is DFQATT and CDR2 SNEGSKA (reference sequence). Counting both end residues, the CDR3 totals 14 amino acids. The CDR3 spells CSARDPAGSGELSY.

Only one count was recorded for this clonotype. V is TRBV20-1 and J is TRBJ2-5; D is possibly TRBD2 (5 bases). The germline V gene has CDR1 DFQATT and CDR2 SNEGSKA (reference sequence). Deletions cut 7 bases from V and 7 bases from J, with 22 bases between. The CDR3 sequence is 14 residues long. The CDR3 spells CSVAPAHQEGTQYF. The CDR3 DNA reads TGCAGTGTCGCCCCCGCCCACCAAGAGGGGACCCAGTACTTC.

To note about this clonotype: Since no conserved phenylalanine or tryptophan closes the CDR3, a read error is the likely cause. The rearrangement uses TRBV6-2 or TRBV6-3 and TRBJ2-5; no reliable D call. Germline CDR1 is MNHEY and CDR2 is SVGEGT. This CDR3 is 11 amino acids long. V was cut by 8 bases and J by 10 bases, with 14 bases left in between. CDR3 DNA: TGTGCCAGCGGGGATGGAGCAATCCAGTACATC. It specifies CASGDGAIQYI.

A note on this clonotype: Germline is not matched at one junction end, which may reflect a read error. V gene TRBV6-5 combines with J gene TRBJ2-2, with D perhaps matching TRBD1 (6 bases). The CDR3 contains 16 residues. Germline-derived CDR1 and CDR2 are MNHEY and SVGAGI. CDR3 in amino acids: CASSYLRTGFAGELSF. The DNA of the CDR3 is TGTGCCAGCAGTTACCTTCGAACAGGGTTCGCTGGGGAGCTGTCTTTT.

As concerns this clonotype: A much larger clone lies a single base off, so this may be a read error. This sequence joins TRBV5-6 and TRBJ1-5; D call uncertain. The CDR3 is 15 amino acids. CDR1 is SGHDT, CDR2 YYEEEE, per germline. This CDR3 reads CVSSLPVSGNQPQHF. In DNA form, the CDR3 reads TGTGTCAGCAGCTTGCCGGTGAGTGGCAATCAGCCCCAGCATTTT.

About this clonotype itself: The CDR3 does not close with the conserved phenylalanine or tryptophan, likely indicating a read error. No DNA is shown, since the ends of the CDR3 on it are uncertain; the CDR3 is the one TCRdb lists. The chain combines TRBV29-1 with TRBJ2-1; the table's D call of TRBD2 was not tested on the DNA. The CDR3 is 9 residues long, counting both termini. Germline V gene data show CDR1 as SQVTM and CDR2 as ANQGSEA. This CDR3 reads CGGGGPEFL.

This clonotype showed up many times. The chain has TRBV24-1 and TRBJ2-3; tentatively, D is TRBD1 (6 bases). V was pared by 5 bases and J by 2 bases, with 25 bases between. Germline CDR1 and CDR2: KGHDR and SFDVKD. This CDR3 comprises 19 residues. CDR3 nucleotides: TGTGCCACCAGTGCCATAGTGGGGCAACCCGGACAGATCACAGATACGCAGTATTTT. This codes for CATSAIVGQPGQITDTQYF.

With respect to this clonotype: An end of the junction differs from the germline gene, which may be a read error. The J gene is TRBJ1-5, the V gene TRBV6-1; TRBD1 is a possible D gene (6 bases). This CDR3 has 13 amino acids. The germline CDR1 and CDR2 sequences are MNHNS and SASEGT. For the CDR3, the DNA is TGTGTCAGCAGTATCCAGGGGAATCAGCCCCAGCATTTT. Translating gives CVSSIQGNQPQHF.

Concerning this clonotype: The junction departs from germline at one end; a sequencing error may be responsible. The chain uses TRBV6-5 and TRBJ2-5; no clear D. The CDR3 length is 15 residues. Germline V gene data show CDR1 as MNHEY and CDR2 as SVGAGI. The CDR3: CANSYDLTPGETQYF. The CDR3 DNA sequence: TGTGCCAACAGTTATGATCTCACCCCGGGAGAGACCCAGTACTTC.